This TCR beta chain was captured by sequencing in a study of T cell responses to AZD1222 COVID-19 vaccine. Broader study findings: CD4 TCRs linked to vaccination spanned spike, dominating at 160-218 and 743-854. Two doses of AZD1222 preceded a rise in Spike-specific TCR breadth and depth.

The table came from immunoSEQ multiplex PCR; TCRdb's copy has only in-frame clones and leaves some out. The sample lists roughly 180,000 clones; roughly 92% were seen once. The CDR3 extends over 16 amino acids. The germline V gene has CDR1 PRHDT and CDR2 FYEKMQ (reference sequence). Germline trimming cut 0 bases from V and 3 bases from J; bases unmatched to any gene: 8. Points on this clone: The antigen is unknown.

This specimen was peripheral blood, taken 28 days after the second AZD1222 dose. This sequence originates from an adult who received the AZD1222 COVID-19 vaccine. The chain uses TRBV13 and TRBJ2-7; 7 bases are a match to TRBD2. The CDR3 sequence: CASSLGLAGGGYEQYF. The DNA of the CDR3 is TGTGCCAGCAGCTTAGGCCTAGCTGGGGGGGGCTACGAGCAGTACTTC. Complete variable domain (other parts from reference TRBV13 and TRBJ2-7): AAGVIQSPRHLIKEKRETATLKCYPIPRHDTVYWYQQGPGQDPQFLISFYEKMQSDKGSIPDRFSAQQFSDYHSELNMSSLELGDSALYFCASSLGLAGGGYEQYFGPGTRLTVT.